This T cell receptor (beta chain) was obtained from a study of blood T cell repertoires in COVID-19. Study-level information: Samples of COVID-19 (acute and convalescent) were obtained from the United States, Italy and Spain. From T cells, B-cell-depleted T cells, or PBMCs came the material, which was cDNA or gDNA.

This clone was counted a single time. Per the study methods: Reference gene primer amplification in the assay estimated nucleated cell counts. Profiling relied on immunoSEQ multiplex PCR, and the TCRdb table lists in-frame clones only, not all of them. V and J calls and clone size come straight from that table; D and trimming were deduced from the DNA. The sample holds more than 200,000 clones, 86% seen once. This CDR3 has 15 residues. Germline CDR1 LGHNA, CDR2 YNFKEQ. V gave up 5 bases and J gave up 1 base; unmatched junction bases: 6. V usage is TRBV4-2 and J usage is TRBJ2-7, with TRBD1 matching 9 bases. Sequencing used peripheral blood. This TCR was recovered from a man younger than 40 with active or convalescent COVID-19. CDR3 sequence reads: CASSARDRESYEQYF. Here the CDR3 DNA reads TGTGCCAGCAGCGCCCGGGACAGGGAATCCTACGAGCAGTACTTC.